The rows below give T cell receptor beta chains drawn from one sample of a study of blood T cell repertoires in COVID-19. TCRdb's copy holds only in-frame clones and misses some; the assay was immunoSEQ multiplex PCR. The table lists approximately 240,000 clones, approximately 79% of them singletons. The sequenced material came from peripheral blood. The receptors come from a woman of 80 years or more with active or convalescent COVID-19. Each CDR3 is given with its conserved first and last residue. The order of the fields is J gene, V gene, clone size, D gene, CDR3 protein, CDR3 DNA. D genes are given only for firm matches. Size is stated for part of the rows, as once, few or many counts, or as a class when the clone is expanded.

j_call: TRBJ2-7; v_call: TRBV21-1; clone_size: once; d_call: .; cdr3_aa: CASRCRKGVLYEQYF; cdr3_nt: TGTGCCAGCAGGTGTCGGAAGGGAGTCCTCTACGAGCAGTACTTC
j_call: TRBJ1-1; v_call: TRBV7-8; clone_size: .; d_call: .; cdr3_aa: CASTRGIVYTEAFF; cdr3_nt: TGTGCCAGCACCCGGGGCATCGTTTATACTGAAGCTTTCTTT
j_call: TRBJ1-4; v_call: TRBV5-6; clone_size: .; d_call: .; cdr3_aa: CASSLRFLGQGPREKLFF; cdr3_nt: TGTGCCAGCAGCTTGCGTTTTCTAGGTCAGGGGCCCAGGGAAAAACTGTTTTTT
j_call: TRBJ2-1; v_call: TRBV29-1; clone_size: once; d_call: .; cdr3_aa: CSVGRRHGSSYNEQFF; cdr3_nt: TGCAGCGTTGGGCGTAGACATGGGAGCTCCTACAATGAGCAGTTCTTC
j_call: TRBJ2-1; v_call: TRBV3-1/TRBV3-2; clone_size: once; d_call: TRBD2; cdr3_aa: CASSQLSGTSGRGEQFF; cdr3_nt: TGTGCCAGCAGCCAACTATCCGGGACTAGCGGGAGAGGTGAGCAGTTCTTC
j_call: TRBJ1-1; v_call: TRBV5-1; clone_size: .; d_call: .; cdr3_aa: CASSLALGAGTEAFF; cdr3_nt: TGCGCCAGCAGCTTGGCCTTAGGGGCCGGCACTGAAGCTTTCTTT
j_call: TRBJ1-2; v_call: TRBV6-6; clone_size: .; d_call: .; cdr3_aa: CASSYPAGAGYGYTF; cdr3_nt: TGTGCCAGCAGTTACCCAGCGGGCGCCGGCTATGGCTACACCTTC
j_call: TRBJ1-6; v_call: TRBV2; clone_size: few; d_call: .; cdr3_aa: CASNIGGYSPLHF; cdr3_nt: TGTGCCAGCAATATCGGGGGGTACTCACCCCTCCACTTT
j_call: TRBJ1-1; v_call: TRBV5-1; clone_size: .; d_call: TRBD1; cdr3_aa: CASSLTDRAVLWGTEAFF; cdr3_nt: TGCGCCAGCAGCCTTACCGACAGGGCTGTCTTATGGGGCACTGAAGCTTTCTTT
j_call: TRBJ1-1; v_call: TRBV4-2; clone_size: .; d_call: TRBD1; cdr3_aa: CASSQDGRTGYMNTEAFF; cdr3_nt: TGTGCCAGCAGCCAAGATGGGAGGACAGGGTACATGAACACTGAAGCTTTCTTT
j_call: TRBJ2-7; v_call: TRBV5-1; clone_size: .; d_call: .; cdr3_aa: CASSPGRFSAAYEQYF; cdr3_nt: TGCGCCAGCAGCCCGGGTAGGTTCTCCGCTGCCTACGAGCAGTACTTC
j_call: TRBJ1-3; v_call: TRBV10-1; clone_size: .; d_call: .; cdr3_aa: CASSESSSGNTIYF; cdr3_nt: TGCGCCAGCAGTGAGTCTTCATCTGGAAACACCATATATTTT
j_call: TRBJ2-5; v_call: TRBV2; clone_size: few; d_call: TRBD1; cdr3_aa: CASSEDRVVGETQYF; cdr3_nt: TGTGCCAGCAGTGAGGACAGGGTAGTAGGAGAGACCCAGTACTTC
j_call: TRBJ1-5; v_call: TRBV19; clone_size: .; d_call: .; cdr3_aa: CAISRGVGRGQPQHF; cdr3_nt: TGTGCCATCTCCCGAGGGGTGGGGAGGGGTCAGCCCCAGCATTTT
j_call: TRBJ1-6; v_call: TRBV6-5; clone_size: .; d_call: TRBD1; cdr3_aa: CASRTTGSDSPLHF; cdr3_nt: TGTGCCAGCAGAACGACAGGGTCTGATTCACCCCTCCACTTT
j_call: TRBJ1-5; v_call: TRBV5-1; clone_size: .; d_call: TRBD1; cdr3_aa: CASSTGGYNQPQHF; cdr3_nt: TGCGCCAGCTCGACAGGGGGCTACAATCAGCCCCAGCATTTT
j_call: TRBJ2-1; v_call: TRBV3-1/TRBV3-2; clone_size: .; d_call: TRBD2; cdr3_aa: CASSTGGTTHRATEQFF; cdr3_nt: TGTGCCAGCAGCACCGGGGGGACTACCCATAGAGCGACGGAGCAGTTCTTC
j_call: TRBJ1-1; v_call: TRBV2; clone_size: .; d_call: TRBD1; cdr3_aa: CASSGRQGVGAFF; cdr3_nt: TGTGCCAGCAGTGGCCGGCAGGGGGTAGGAGCTTTCTTT
j_call: TRBJ1-6; v_call: TRBV7-9; clone_size: .; d_call: TRBD1; cdr3_aa: CASSLAGTRGISPLHF; cdr3_nt: TGTGCCAGCAGCTTAGCCGGGACCAGGGGGATTTCACCCCTCCACTTT
j_call: TRBJ1-4; v_call: TRBV5-8; clone_size: .; d_call: TRBD1; cdr3_aa: CASAIFRTGEEKLFF; cdr3_nt: TGTGCCAGCGCTATATTCCGGACAGGGGAAGAAAAACTGTTTTTT
j_call: TRBJ1-1; v_call: TRBV3-1/TRBV3-2; clone_size: .; d_call: .; cdr3_aa: CASSQAGVLNTEAFF; cdr3_nt: TGTGCCAGCAGCCAAGCCGGGGTATTGAACACTGAAGCTTTCTTT
j_call: TRBJ1-4; v_call: TRBV15; clone_size: .; d_call: TRBD1; cdr3_aa: CATSRPKGTGNEKLFF; cdr3_nt: TGTGCCACCAGCAGACCGAAGGGGACAGGGAATGAAAAACTGTTTTTT
j_call: TRBJ2-7; v_call: TRBV6-6; clone_size: .; d_call: TRBD2; cdr3_aa: CASNLGLVEIGYEQYF; cdr3_nt: TGTGCCAGTAACCTCGGACTAGTGGAGATCGGTTACGAGCAGTACTTC
j_call: TRBJ2-7; v_call: TRBV5-1; clone_size: .; d_call: .; cdr3_aa: CASSLRGAHIDRQYF; cdr3_nt: TGCGCCAGCAGCTTACGCGGGGCCCACATCGATCGGCAGTACTTC
j_call: TRBJ2-7; v_call: TRBV19; clone_size: .; d_call: TRBD1; cdr3_aa: CASSNGQGTHEQYF; cdr3_nt: TGTGCCAGTAGTAACGGACAGGGTACCCACGAGCAGTACTTC
j_call: TRBJ2-7; v_call: TRBV7-6; clone_size: .; d_call: .; cdr3_aa: CASSLTWQGKSYEQYF; cdr3_nt: TGTGCCAGCAGCTTGACTTGGCAGGGTAAGTCCTACGAGCAGTACTTC